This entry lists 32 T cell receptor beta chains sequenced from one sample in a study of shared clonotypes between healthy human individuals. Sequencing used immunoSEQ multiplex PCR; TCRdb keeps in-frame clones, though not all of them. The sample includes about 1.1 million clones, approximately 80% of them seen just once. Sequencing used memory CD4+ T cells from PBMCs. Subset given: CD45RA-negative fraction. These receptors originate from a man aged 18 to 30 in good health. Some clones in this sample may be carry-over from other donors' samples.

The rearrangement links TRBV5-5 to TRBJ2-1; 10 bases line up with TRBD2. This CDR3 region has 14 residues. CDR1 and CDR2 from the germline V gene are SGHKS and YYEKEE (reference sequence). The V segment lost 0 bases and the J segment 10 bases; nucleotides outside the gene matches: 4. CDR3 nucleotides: TGTGCCAGCAGCTTGGGGCCACTAGCGGGGGAGCAGTTCTTC. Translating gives CASSLGPLAGEQFF.

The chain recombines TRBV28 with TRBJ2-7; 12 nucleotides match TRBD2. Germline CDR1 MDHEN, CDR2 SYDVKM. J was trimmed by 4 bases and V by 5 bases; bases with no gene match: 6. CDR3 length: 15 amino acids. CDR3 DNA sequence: TGTGCCAGCAGTCCTAGCGGGAGGGGAAATTACGAGCAGTACTTC. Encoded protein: CASSPSGRGNYEQYF.

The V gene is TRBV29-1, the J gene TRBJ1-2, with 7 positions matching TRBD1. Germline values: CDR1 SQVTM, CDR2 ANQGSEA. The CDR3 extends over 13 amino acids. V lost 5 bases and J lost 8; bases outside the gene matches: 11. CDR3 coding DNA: TGCAGCGTTACAGGGGACGGCTTTGGAGGCTACACCTTC. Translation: CSVTGDGFGGYTF.

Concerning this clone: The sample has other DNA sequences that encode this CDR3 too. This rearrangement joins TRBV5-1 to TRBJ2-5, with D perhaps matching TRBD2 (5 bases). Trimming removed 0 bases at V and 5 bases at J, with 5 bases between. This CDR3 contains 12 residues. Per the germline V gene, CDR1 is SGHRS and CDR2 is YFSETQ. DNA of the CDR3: TGCGCCAGCAGCTTGGCGGGGGAGACCCAGTACTTC. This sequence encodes CASSLAGETQYF.

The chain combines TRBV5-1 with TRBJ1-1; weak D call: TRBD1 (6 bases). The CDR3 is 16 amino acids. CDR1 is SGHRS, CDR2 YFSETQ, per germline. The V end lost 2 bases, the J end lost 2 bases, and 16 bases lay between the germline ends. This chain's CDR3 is CASSLTGQLKNTEAFF. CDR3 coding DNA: TGCGCCAGCAGCTTAACGGGACAACTAAAAAACACTGAAGCTTTCTTT.

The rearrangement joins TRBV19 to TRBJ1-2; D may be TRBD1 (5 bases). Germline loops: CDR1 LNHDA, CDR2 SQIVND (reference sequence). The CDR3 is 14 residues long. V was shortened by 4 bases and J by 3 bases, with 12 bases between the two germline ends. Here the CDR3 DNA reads TGTGCCAGTAGTAGGTCCCAGGGCGACTATGGCTACACCTTC. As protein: CASSRSQGDYGYTF.

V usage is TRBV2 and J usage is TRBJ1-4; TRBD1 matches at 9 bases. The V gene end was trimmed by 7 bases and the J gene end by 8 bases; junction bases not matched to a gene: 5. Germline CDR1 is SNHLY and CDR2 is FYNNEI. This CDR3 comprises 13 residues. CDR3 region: CASTGTGFEKLFF. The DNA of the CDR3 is TGTGCCAGCACCGGGACAGGGTTCGAAAAACTGTTTTTT.

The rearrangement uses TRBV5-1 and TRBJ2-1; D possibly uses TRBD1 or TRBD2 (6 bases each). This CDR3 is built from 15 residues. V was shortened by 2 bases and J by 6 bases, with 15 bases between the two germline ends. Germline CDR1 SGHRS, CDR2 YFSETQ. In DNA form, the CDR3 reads TGCGCCAGCAGCTTCCCTAGGGGGGCTACCAATGAGCAGTTCTTC. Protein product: CASSFPRGATNEQFF.

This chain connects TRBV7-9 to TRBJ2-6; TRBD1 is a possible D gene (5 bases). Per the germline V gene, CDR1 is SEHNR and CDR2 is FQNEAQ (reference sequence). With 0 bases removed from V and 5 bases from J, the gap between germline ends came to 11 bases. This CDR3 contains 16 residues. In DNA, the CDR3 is TGTGCCAGCAGCTTAGCCGGTAGGGGCCGGGCCAACGTCCTGACTTTC. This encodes CASSLAGRGRANVLTF.

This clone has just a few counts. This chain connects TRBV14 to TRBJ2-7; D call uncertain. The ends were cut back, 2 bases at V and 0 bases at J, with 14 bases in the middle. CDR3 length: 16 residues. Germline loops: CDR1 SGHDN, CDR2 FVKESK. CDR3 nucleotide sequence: TGTGCCAGCAGCCAACTATACACTTCTCCCTCCTACGAGCAGTACTTC. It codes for CASSQLYTSPSYEQYF. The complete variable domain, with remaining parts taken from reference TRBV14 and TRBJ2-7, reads EAGVTQFPSHSVIEKGQTVTLRCDPISGHDNLYWYRRVMGKEIKFLLHFVKESKQDESGMPNNRFLAERTGGTYSTLKVQPAELEDSGVYFCASSQLYTSPSYEQYFGPGTRLTVT.

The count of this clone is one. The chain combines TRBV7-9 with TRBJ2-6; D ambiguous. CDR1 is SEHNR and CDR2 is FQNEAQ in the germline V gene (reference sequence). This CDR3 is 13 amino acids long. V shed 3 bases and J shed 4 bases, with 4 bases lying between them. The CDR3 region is CASSFGGANVLTF. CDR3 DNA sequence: TGTGCCAGCAGCTTCGGGGGGGCCAACGTCCTGACTTTC.

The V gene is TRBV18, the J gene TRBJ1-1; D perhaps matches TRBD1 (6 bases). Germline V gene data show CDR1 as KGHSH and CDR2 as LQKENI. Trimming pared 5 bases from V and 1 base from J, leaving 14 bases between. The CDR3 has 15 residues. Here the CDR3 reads CASSAGGTQNTEAFF. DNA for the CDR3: TGTGCCAGCTCAGCTGGAGGGACACAGAACACTGAAGCTTTCTTT.

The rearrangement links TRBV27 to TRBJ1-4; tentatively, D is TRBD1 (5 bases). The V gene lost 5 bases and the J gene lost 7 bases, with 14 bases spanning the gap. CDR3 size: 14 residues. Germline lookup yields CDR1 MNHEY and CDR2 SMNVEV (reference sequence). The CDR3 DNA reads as TGTGCCAGCAGTCGGGGGGGGACGGGTGAAAAACTGTTTTTT. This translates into CASSRGGTGEKLFF.

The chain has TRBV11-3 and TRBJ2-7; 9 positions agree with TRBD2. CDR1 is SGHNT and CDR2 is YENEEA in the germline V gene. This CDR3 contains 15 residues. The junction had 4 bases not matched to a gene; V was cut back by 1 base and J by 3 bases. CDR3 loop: CASSLGPSGDYEQYF. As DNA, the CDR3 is TGTGCCAGCAGCTTAGGCCCTAGCGGGGACTACGAGCAGTACTTC.

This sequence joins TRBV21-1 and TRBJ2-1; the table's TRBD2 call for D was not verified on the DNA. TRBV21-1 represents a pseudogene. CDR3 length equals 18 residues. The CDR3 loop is CASSPLGRAGTRDNEQFF. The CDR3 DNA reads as TGTGCCAGCAGCCCTCTTGGGAGGGCCGGGACTAGAGACAATGAGCAGTTCTTC.

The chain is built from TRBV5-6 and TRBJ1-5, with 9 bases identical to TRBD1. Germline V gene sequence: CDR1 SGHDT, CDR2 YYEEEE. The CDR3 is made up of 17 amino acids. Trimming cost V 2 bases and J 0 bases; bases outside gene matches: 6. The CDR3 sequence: CASSFTGGSFSNQPQHF. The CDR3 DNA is TGTGCCAGCAGCTTCACAGGGGGCTCCTTTAGCAATCAGCCCCAGCATTTT.

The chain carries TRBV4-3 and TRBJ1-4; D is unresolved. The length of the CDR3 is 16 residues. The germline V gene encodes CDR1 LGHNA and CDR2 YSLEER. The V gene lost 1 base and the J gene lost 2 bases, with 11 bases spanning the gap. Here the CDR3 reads CASSQGPRMTNEKLFF. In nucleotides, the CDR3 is TGCGCCAGCAGCCAAGGACCCCGGATGACTAATGAAAAACTGTTTTTT.

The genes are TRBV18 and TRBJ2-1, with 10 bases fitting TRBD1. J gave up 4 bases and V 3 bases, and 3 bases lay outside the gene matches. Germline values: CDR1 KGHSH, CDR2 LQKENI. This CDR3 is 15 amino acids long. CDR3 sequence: CASSPPGQGYNEQFF. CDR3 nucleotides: TGTGCCAGCTCACCCCCGGGACAGGGGTACAATGAGCAGTTCTTC.

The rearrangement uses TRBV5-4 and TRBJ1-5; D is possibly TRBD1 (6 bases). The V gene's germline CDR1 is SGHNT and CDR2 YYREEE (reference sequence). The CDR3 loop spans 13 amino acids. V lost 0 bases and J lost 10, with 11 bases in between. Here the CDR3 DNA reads TGTGCCAGCAGCTTGGAACAGGGTTCACCCCAGCATTTT. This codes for CASSLEQGSPQHF. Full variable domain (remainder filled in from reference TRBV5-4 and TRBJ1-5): ETGVTQSPTHLIKTRGQQVTLRCSSQSGHNTVSWYQQALGQGPQFIFQYYREEENGRGNFPPRFSGLQFPNYSSELNVNALELDDSALYLCASSLEQGSPQHFGDGTRLSIL.

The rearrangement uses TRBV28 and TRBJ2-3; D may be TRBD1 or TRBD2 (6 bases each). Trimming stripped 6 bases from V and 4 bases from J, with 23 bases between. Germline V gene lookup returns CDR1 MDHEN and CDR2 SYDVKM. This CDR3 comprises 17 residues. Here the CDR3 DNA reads TGTGCCAGCAGCGGGGGCCCTAGGGATCTAGCGTCAGATACGCAGTATTTT. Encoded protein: CASSGGPRDLASDTQYF.

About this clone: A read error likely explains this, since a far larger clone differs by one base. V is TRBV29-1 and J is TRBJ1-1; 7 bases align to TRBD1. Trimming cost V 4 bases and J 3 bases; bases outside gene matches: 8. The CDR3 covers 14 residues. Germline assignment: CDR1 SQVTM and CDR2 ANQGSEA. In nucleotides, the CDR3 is TGCAGCGTTGCCAGGGGGGCGGCTGACACTGAAGCTTTCTTT. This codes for CSVARGAADTEAFF.

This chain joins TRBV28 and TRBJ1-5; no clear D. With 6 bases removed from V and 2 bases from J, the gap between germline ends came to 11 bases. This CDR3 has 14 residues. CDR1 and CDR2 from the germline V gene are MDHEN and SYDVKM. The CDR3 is CASSDRRGNQPQHF. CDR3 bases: TGTGCCAGCAGCGACCGCCGTGGCAATCAGCCCCAGCATTTT.

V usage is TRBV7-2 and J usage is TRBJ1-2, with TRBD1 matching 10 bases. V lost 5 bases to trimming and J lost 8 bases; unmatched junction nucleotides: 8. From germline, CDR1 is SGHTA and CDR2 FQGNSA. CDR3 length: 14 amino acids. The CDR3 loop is CASSPWDRGGGYTF. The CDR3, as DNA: TGTGCCAGCAGCCCCTGGGACAGGGGCGGGGGCTACACCTTC.

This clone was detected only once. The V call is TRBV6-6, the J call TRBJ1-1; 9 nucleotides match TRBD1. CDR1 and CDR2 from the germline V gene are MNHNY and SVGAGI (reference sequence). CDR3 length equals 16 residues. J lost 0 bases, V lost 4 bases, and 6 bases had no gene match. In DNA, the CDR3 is TGTGCCAGCAGTTCCGGGACAGGGCTCCTGAACACTGAAGCTTTCTTT. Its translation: CASSSGTGLLNTEAFF.

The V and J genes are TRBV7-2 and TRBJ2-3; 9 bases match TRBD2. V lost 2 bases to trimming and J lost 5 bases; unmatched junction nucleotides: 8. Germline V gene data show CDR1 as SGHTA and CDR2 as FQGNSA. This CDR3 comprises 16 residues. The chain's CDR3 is CASSLRREGLLDTQYF. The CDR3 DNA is TGTGCCAGCAGCTTAAGGCGGGAGGGCCTTTTAGATACGCAGTATTTT.

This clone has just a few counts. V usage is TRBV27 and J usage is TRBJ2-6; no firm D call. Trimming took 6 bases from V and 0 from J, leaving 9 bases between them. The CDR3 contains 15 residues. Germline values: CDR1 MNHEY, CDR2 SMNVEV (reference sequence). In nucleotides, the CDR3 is TGTGCCAGCAGCACCCCGAGCTCTGGGGCCAACGTCCTGACTTTC. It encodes CASSTPSSGANVLTF.

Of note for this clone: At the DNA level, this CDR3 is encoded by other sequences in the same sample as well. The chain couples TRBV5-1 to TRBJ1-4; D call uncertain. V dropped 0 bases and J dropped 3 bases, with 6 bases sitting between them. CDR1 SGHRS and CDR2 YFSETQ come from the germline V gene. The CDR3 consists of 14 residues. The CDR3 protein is CASSLGHSNEKLFF. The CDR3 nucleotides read TGCGCCAGCAGCTTGGGACACTCTAATGAAAAACTGTTTTTT.

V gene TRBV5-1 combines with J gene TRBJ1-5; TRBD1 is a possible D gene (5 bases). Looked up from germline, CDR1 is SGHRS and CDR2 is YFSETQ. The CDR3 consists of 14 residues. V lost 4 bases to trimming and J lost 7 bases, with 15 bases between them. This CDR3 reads CASSELGGEQPQHF. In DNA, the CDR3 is TGCGCCAGCAGCGAACTCGGGGGTGAACAGCCCCAGCATTTT. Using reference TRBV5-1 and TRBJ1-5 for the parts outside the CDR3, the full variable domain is KAGVTQTPRYLIKTRGQQVTLSCSPISGHRSVSWYQQTPGQGLQFLFEYFSETQRNKGNFPGRFSGRQFSNSRSEMNVSTLELGDSALYLCASSELGGEQPQHFGDGTRLSIL.

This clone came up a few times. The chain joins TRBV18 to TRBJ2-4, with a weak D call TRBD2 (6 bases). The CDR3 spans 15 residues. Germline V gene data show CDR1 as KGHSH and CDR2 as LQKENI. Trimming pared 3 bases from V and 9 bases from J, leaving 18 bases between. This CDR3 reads CASSPGTGESGIQYF. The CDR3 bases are TGTGCCAGCTCACCGGGAACGGGGGAGTCGGGCATTCAGTACTTC.

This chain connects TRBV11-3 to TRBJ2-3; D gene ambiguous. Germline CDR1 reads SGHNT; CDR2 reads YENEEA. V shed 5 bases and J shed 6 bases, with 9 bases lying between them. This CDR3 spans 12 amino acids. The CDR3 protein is CASSHRADTQYF. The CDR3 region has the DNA TGTGCCAGCAGCCATAGGGCGGATACGCAGTATTTT. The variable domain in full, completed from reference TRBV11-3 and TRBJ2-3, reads EAGVVQSPRYKIIEKKQPVAFWCNPISGHNTLYWYLQNLGQGPELLIRYENEEAVDDSQLPKDRFSAERLKGVDSTLKIQPAELGDSAVYLCASSHRADTQYFGPGTRLTVL.

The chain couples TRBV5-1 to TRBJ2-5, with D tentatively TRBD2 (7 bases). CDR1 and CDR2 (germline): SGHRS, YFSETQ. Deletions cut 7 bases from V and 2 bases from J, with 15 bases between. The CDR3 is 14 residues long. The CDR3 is CASGLAGAQETQYF. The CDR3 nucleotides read TGCGCCAGCGGCCTCGCGGGGGCACAAGAGACCCAGTACTTC.

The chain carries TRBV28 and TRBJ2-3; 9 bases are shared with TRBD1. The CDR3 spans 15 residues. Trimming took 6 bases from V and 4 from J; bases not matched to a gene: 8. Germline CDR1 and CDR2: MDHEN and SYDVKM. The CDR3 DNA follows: TGTGCCAGCAGACGGGACAGGGTAGGGGCAGATACGCAGTATTTT. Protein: CASRRDRVGADTQYF.